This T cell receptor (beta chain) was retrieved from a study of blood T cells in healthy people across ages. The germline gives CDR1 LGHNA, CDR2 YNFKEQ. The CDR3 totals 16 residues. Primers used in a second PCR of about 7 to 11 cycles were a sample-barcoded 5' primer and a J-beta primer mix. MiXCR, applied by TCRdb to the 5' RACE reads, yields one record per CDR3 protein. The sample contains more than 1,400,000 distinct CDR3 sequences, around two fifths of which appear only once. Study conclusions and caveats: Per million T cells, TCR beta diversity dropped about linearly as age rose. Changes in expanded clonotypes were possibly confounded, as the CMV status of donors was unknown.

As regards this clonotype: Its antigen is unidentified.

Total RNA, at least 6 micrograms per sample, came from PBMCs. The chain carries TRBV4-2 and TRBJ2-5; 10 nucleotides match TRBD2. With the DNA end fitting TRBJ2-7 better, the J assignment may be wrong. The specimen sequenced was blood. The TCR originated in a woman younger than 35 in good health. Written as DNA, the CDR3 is TGTGCCAGCAGCCAAGATGCCGGGACTAGCGAATACGAGCAGTACTTC. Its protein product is CASSQDAGTSEYEQYF.